One and the same sample provided the 23 T cell receptor beta chains below, sequenced in a study of T cells in Graves' hyperthyroidism and ophthalmopathy. What was amplified from RNA transcripts were TCR beta CDR3 regions. The primer set for the first-round RT-PCR of the TCR CDR3 was HTBI. TCRdb processed the multiplex PCR reads anew with MiXCR; each CDR3 protein has one entry. The top ten clones hold roughly 5.7% of a sample with 550,000 to 650,000 distinct CDR3 sequences, over 11% of them seen once. Input material: blood. The source of these receptors is a woman in her 30s with Graves' hyperthyroidism that later progressed to Graves' ophthalmopathy.

This clonotype was recorded at least ten times. V is TRBV24-1 and J is TRBJ1-2, with 7 bases aligning to TRBD1. Losses at the gene ends were 4 bases for V and 8 bases for J; bases not matched to a gene: 9. Germline V gene data show CDR1 as KGHDR and CDR2 as SFDVKD. This CDR3 has 14 amino acids. The CDR3 loop reads CATSEGTARGGYTF. In DNA form, the CDR3 reads TGTGCCACCAGTGAGGGGACAGCCCGAGGAGGCTACACCTTC.

This clonotype was seen ten or more times. The gene calls are TRBV7-2 and TRBJ2-5; 15 bases are a match to TRBD2. The CDR3 loop spans 17 amino acids. The junction had 7 bases not matched to a gene; V was cut back by 5 bases and J by 3 bases. From germline, CDR1 is SGHTA and CDR2 FQGNSA. CDR3: CASSRYGLAGGEETQYF. The CDR3 coding sequence is TGTGCCAGCAGCCGATACGGACTAGCGGGAGGGGAAGAGACCCAGTACTTC.

Many counts were recorded for this clonotype. The CDR3 nucleotides are TGTGCCACCAGTGATCCGGGACAGATAGGCAATGAGCAGTTCTTC. This sequence encodes CATSDPGQIGNEQFF. This chain uses TRBV24-1 with TRBJ2-1; 7 nucleotides agree with TRBD1. After removal of 3 bases from V and 6 bases from J, the junction contained 7 bases not matched to a gene. In germline, CDR1 is KGHDR, CDR2 SFDVKD. The CDR3 is made up of 15 amino acids.

CDR3 sequence: CASSLKGISYNEQFF. CDR3 nucleotide sequence: TGTGCCAGCAGTTTAAAGGGGATCTCCTACAATGAGCAGTTCTTC. The chain has TRBV27 and TRBJ2-1; D perhaps matches TRBD1 (5 bases). CDR1 and CDR2 (germline): MNHEY, SMNVEV (reference sequence). V was clipped by 2 bases and J by 0 bases, with 8 bases between them. The CDR3 spans 15 residues.

This sequence joins TRBV28 and TRBJ1-6; 11 nucleotides align to TRBD1. The CDR3 has 13 amino acids. CDR1 is MDHEN, CDR2 SYDVKM, per germline. V lost 10 bases and J lost 10; bases outside the gene matches: 6. This CDR3 reads CATMGQGVSPLHF. DNA of the CDR3: TGTGCCACTATGGGACAGGGGGTCTCACCCCTCCACTTT.

The V call is TRBV28, the J call TRBJ1-2; TRBD1 is a possible D gene (6 bases). The ends were cut back, 6 bases at V and 4 bases at J, with 15 bases in the middle. The CDR3 has 14 residues. Germline CDR1 reads MDHEN; CDR2 reads SYDVKM. The CDR3 DNA reads TGTGCCAGCAGATCCCAACAGGGTCCCTATGGCTACACCTTC. Encoded protein: CASRSQQGPYGYTF.

The sample holds a few counts of this clonotype. The rearrangement uses TRBV20-1 and TRBJ2-7; no clear D. V was pared by 5 bases and J by 4 bases, with 18 bases between. The germline CDR1 and CDR2 sequences are DFQATT and SNEGSKA (reference sequence). This CDR3 is built from 14 residues. CDR3 sequence (DNA): TGCAGTGCTCCTAGATCGGCCAGTCGGTACGAGCAGTACTTC. It encodes CSAPRSASRYEQYF.

This clonotype showed up many times. This chain uses TRBV10-3 with TRBJ1-2; D not resolved. The V gene's germline CDR1 is ENHRY and CDR2 SYGVKD. The ends were cut back, 0 bases at V and 7 bases at J, with 15 bases in the middle. CDR3 length equals 15 residues. Here the CDR3 DNA reads TGTGCCATCAGTGAGTCTGAAAAAAGGGTTCGTGGCTACACCTTC. Amino acid sequence: CAISESEKRVRGYTF.

This clonotype was seen many times. The chain has TRBV28 and TRBJ2-2, with TRBD2 matching 8 bases. Germline CDR1 and CDR2: MDHEN and SYDVKM. The CDR3 totals 19 residues. With 5 bases clipped from V and 2 bases from J, the junction kept 16 bases outside the gene matches. The CDR3: CASSPRIGRDGTNTGELFF. In DNA, the CDR3 is TGTGCCAGCAGTCCCCGAATCGGGAGGGATGGTACTAACACCGGGGAGCTGTTTTTT.

This clonotype occurred many times. This rearrangement joins TRBV6-1 to TRBJ1-5; 9 bases line up with TRBD1. After removal of 6 bases from V and 5 bases from J, the junction contained 8 bases not matched to a gene. Germline V gives CDR1 MNHNS, CDR2 SASEGT. The CDR3 sequence is 15 residues long. The CDR3 loop is CASRGTGLIDQPQHF. For the CDR3, the DNA is TGTGCCAGCAGGGGGACAGGGTTGATAGATCAGCCCCAGCATTTT.

This chain uses TRBV28 with TRBJ2-2; D might be TRBD1 (6 bases). CDR1 and CDR2 from the germline V gene are MDHEN and SYDVKM. This CDR3 has 16 residues. V lost 4 bases to trimming and J lost 0 bases, with 12 bases between them. CDR3: CASSWTAPSNTGELFF. The CDR3 nucleotides read TGTGCCAGCAGTTGGACAGCCCCCTCGAACACCGGGGAGCTGTTTTTT.

This clonotype was seen at least ten times. The chain has TRBV7-2 and TRBJ2-7; 9 nucleotides agree with TRBD1. V lost 5 bases to trimming and J lost 3 bases; unmatched junction nucleotides: 8. Germline V gene lookup returns CDR1 SGHTA and CDR2 FQGNSA. The CDR3 is made up of 15 amino acids. The CDR3: CASSPWGQGGYEQYF. CDR3 DNA sequence: TGTGCCAGCAGCCCATGGGGACAGGGCGGCTACGAGCAGTACTTC.

This clonotype was seen a few times. The chain has TRBV5-4 and TRBJ2-3, with 9 bases lining up with TRBD2. The length of the CDR3 is 16 residues. V lost 9 bases, J lost 3 bases, and 14 bases stayed unmatched. Germline CDR1 reads SGHNT; CDR2 reads YYREEE (reference sequence). The DNA of the CDR3 is TGTGCCACCATTTTAATAGGCGGGAGGGGGACAGATACGCAGTATTTT. This codes for CATILIGGRGTDTQYF.

This sequence joins TRBV11-2 and TRBJ2-6; 9 positions agree with TRBD1. Germline CDR1 and CDR2: SGHAT and FQNNGV. The CDR3 contains 16 residues. V was clipped by 5 bases and J by 4 bases; unmatched bases: 6. CDR3 in DNA: TGTGCCAGCAGCGCGGGACAGGGTAACGGGGCCAACGTCCTGACTTTC. This gives the protein CASSAGQGNGANVLTF.

This clonotype was counted ten times or more. V gene TRBV20-1 combines with J gene TRBJ1-3; a weak D match, TRBD1 (6 bases). The ends were cut back, 7 bases at V and 0 bases at J, with 13 bases in the middle. Germline assignment: CDR1 DFQATT and CDR2 SNEGSKA (reference sequence). The CDR3 is 14 amino acids. The chain's CDR3 is CSVRTANSGNTIYF. CDR3 sequence (DNA): TGCAGTGTTCGGACAGCCAACTCTGGAAACACCATATATTTT.

This clonotype has just a few counts. The chain recombines TRBV7-9 with TRBJ2-1, with a tentative D call TRBD2 (6 bases). The CDR3 runs 14 residues. Trimming cost V 2 bases and J 9 bases, with 14 bases left between them. Germline CDR1 SEHNR, CDR2 FQNEAQ (reference sequence). CDR3 sequence (DNA): TGTGCCAGCAGCTTACTAGCGAGAGTCGGTGAGCAGTTCTTC. This gives the protein CASSLLARVGEQFF.

This clonotype was picked up many times. The V gene is TRBV4-1, the J gene TRBJ2-7; TRBD2 is a possible D gene (6 bases). The CDR3 sequence is 14 residues long. Germline V CDR1 and CDR2: MGHRA, YSYEKL. The V gene lost 5 bases and the J gene lost 1 base, with 12 bases spanning the gap. The CDR3 nucleotides are TGCGCCAGCAGCACCCGGGGGACGTCCTACGAGCAGTACTTC. It specifies CASSTRGTSYEQYF.

This clonotype occurred many times. This chain connects TRBV14 to TRBJ2-1, with D maybe TRBD1 (5 bases). The CDR3 spans 13 residues. V was shortened by 4 bases and J by 3 bases, with 7 bases between the two germline ends. Germline V CDR1 and CDR2: SGHDN, FVKESK. This chain's CDR3 is CASSRGHYNEQFF. CDR3 bases: TGTGCCAGCAGCCGAGGACACTACAATGAGCAGTTCTTC.

In its sample, this clonotype was seen a few times. The V and J genes are TRBV29-1 and TRBJ2-2, with 7 nucleotides matching TRBD1. The germline gives CDR1 SQVTM, CDR2 ANQGSEA. This CDR3 spans 16 amino acids. Trimming at V came to 8 bases and at J to 1 base, leaving 13 bases not matched to a gene. CDR3 loop: CSFRDSGGMNTGELFF. The CDR3 nucleotides are TGCAGCTTCCGGGACAGTGGGGGTATGAACACCGGGGAGCTGTTTTTT.

This clonotype was seen more than once but under ten times. The chain combines TRBV6-1 with TRBJ1-1; 7 bases are shared with TRBD1. Germline V gives CDR1 MNHNS, CDR2 SASEGT. The V gene end was trimmed by 6 bases and the J gene end by 5 bases; junction bases not matched to a gene: 9. The CDR3 spans 14 residues. DNA for the CDR3: TGTGCCAGCAGACCGGCAGGGGGTTTAACTGAAGCTTTCTTT. Protein product: CASRPAGGLTEAFF.

At least ten counts were recorded for this clonotype. The CDR3 nucleotides are TGCAGTGCTAGAGATGGGACAGTGCCTGAAGCTTTCTTT. Amino acids: CSARDGTVPEAFF. The rearrangement links TRBV20-1 to TRBJ1-1; TRBD1 agrees at 7 bases. This CDR3 has 13 residues. V trimming: 0 bases; J trimming: 6 bases; junction bases outside the gene matches: 4. Germline loops: CDR1 DFQATT, CDR2 SNEGSKA (reference sequence).

This clonotype was recorded at least ten times. This chain joins TRBV6-2 or TRBV6-3 and TRBJ2-7, with D maybe TRBD1 (6 bases). V lost 6 bases to trimming and J lost 1 base, with 28 bases between them. Germline values: CDR1 MNHEY, CDR2 SVGEGT. The CDR3 runs 19 residues. The CDR3 DNA reads TGTGCCAGCAGCCCAGGGGAGATCTATGCGGGTGATCCTTCCTACGAGCAGTACTTC. This encodes CASSPGEIYAGDPSYEQYF.

In regard to this clonotype: Since a much larger clone is just one base distant, this may be a read error. In this CDR3 the conserved last residue, phenylalanine or tryptophan, is missing, so a read error is likely. V gene TRBV6-5 combines with J gene TRBJ2-3; 9 positions match TRBD2. V shed 2 bases and J 3 bases; nucleotides not matched to a gene: 3. There are 15 residues in the CDR3. Germline V gene lookup returns CDR1 MNHEY and CDR2 SVGAGI. As DNA, the CDR3 is TGTGCCAGCAGTTACGGAGCGGGAGGTACAGATACGCAGTATTGT. Its translation is CASSYGAGGTDTQYC.